Following are 32 T cell receptor beta chains from one sample sequenced in a study of cytomegalovirus exposure and HLA in healthy donors (TCRdb year 2017). Libraries were made using the immunoSEQ multiplex PCR assay. For the multiplex PCR, a mixture combining 60 forward primers for TCR Vbeta segments and 13 reverse primers for TCR Jbeta segments was used. Entries here come from immuneACCESS through TCRdb and include only in-frame sequences with V and J called. Some clones fail to appear in such tables; in the studies checked, an unresolved V gene covers under half of the shortfall, and the cause of the remainder is unknown. The sample records about 150,000 clones, about four fifths of which are singletons. In total, the top ten clones hold around 7.2% of the sample. Material: PBMCs. The receptors were gathered from a young man in good health and CMV-seropositive.

The gene calls are TRBV7-2 and TRBJ1-1; unclear D gene. V lost 5 bases and J 3 bases, leaving 13 bases between the germline ends. This CDR3 is 14 amino acids long. The germline V gene has CDR1 SGHTA and CDR2 FQGNSA. CDR3 amino acids: CASSAGRKDTEAFF. As DNA, the CDR3 is TGTGCCAGCAGCGCAGGAAGGAAGGACACTGAAGCTTTCTTT.

As for this clone: The same CDR3 is also encoded by other DNA sequences in this sample. The chain carries TRBV18 and TRBJ2-5; D gene unclear. The CDR3 contains 12 residues. V shed 0 bases and J shed 5 bases, with 4 bases lying between them. The germline V gene encodes CDR1 KGHSH and CDR2 LQKENI. CDR3: CASSPPRETQYF. The CDR3 DNA follows: TGTGCCAGCTCACCACCGAGGGAGACCCAGTACTTC.

The chain couples TRBV11-3 to TRBJ2-3, with D tentatively TRBD2 (6 bases). V was shortened by 1 base and J by 1 base, with 9 bases between the two germline ends. This CDR3 region has 15 residues. CDR1 is SGHNT and CDR2 is YENEEA in the germline V gene. CDR3 protein: CASSLGDFRTDTQYF. In nucleotides, the CDR3 is TGTGCCAGCAGCTTAGGGGACTTCCGCACAGATACGCAGTATTTT.

The chain couples TRBV4-1 to TRBJ1-3; tentative D call: TRBD1 (5 bases). Germline loops: CDR1 MGHRA, CDR2 YSYEKL. V shed 1 base and J shed 0 bases, with 7 bases lying between them. This CDR3 region has 15 residues. The CDR3 loop is CASSQVTGSGNTIYF. The DNA for the CDR3 is TGCGCCAGCAGCCAAGTTACAGGCTCTGGAAACACCATATATTTT.

This chain joins TRBV7-9 and TRBJ1-4; a weak D match, TRBD1 (5 bases). In germline, CDR1 is SEHNR, CDR2 FQNEAQ (reference sequence). The CDR3 extends over 13 amino acids. V was clipped by 5 bases and J by 14 bases, with 18 bases between them. Here the CDR3 reads CASSPPHGGILFF. The CDR3 coding sequence is TGTGCCAGCAGCCCCCCTCACGGGGGTATTCTGTTTTTT.

The V gene is TRBV28, the J gene TRBJ1-1; D is perhaps TRBD1 (6 bases). Germline V gene sequence: CDR1 MDHEN, CDR2 SYDVKM. Trimming shortened V by 1 base and J by 1 base, and 10 bases separated the two germline ends. This CDR3 has 15 amino acids. This CDR3 is CASSLYQGPNTEAFF. DNA of the CDR3: TGTGCCAGCAGTTTATATCAGGGGCCGAACACTGAAGCTTTCTTT.

The chain links TRBV27 to TRBJ2-3; TRBD2 agrees at 11 bases. The CDR3 runs 15 residues. Germline values: CDR1 MNHEY, CDR2 SMNVEV (reference sequence). J gave up 4 bases and V 3 bases, and 3 bases lay outside the gene matches. CDR3 protein: CASSFQLAGADTQYF. For the CDR3, the DNA is TGTGCCAGCAGTTTTCAACTAGCGGGAGCAGATACGCAGTATTTT.

The chain links TRBV27 to TRBJ2-1; possibly TRBD1 for D (5 bases). This CDR3 comprises 14 residues. Per germline, CDR1 MNHEY and CDR2 SMNVEV (reference sequence). Trimming took 8 bases from V and 0 from J, leaving 11 bases between them. The CDR3 reads CASCKGISYNEQFF. DNA for the CDR3: TGTGCCAGCTGTAAGGGGATCTCCTACAATGAGCAGTTCTTC.

The chain recombines TRBV27 with TRBJ2-3, with 8 bases lining up with TRBD2. The CDR3 contains 16 residues. Germline-derived CDR1 and CDR2 are MNHEY and SMNVEV (reference sequence). V lost 1 base to trimming and J lost 6 bases; unmatched junction nucleotides: 9. The CDR3 DNA reads as TGTGCCAGCAGTTTATACGGGGGGGCAGGGAGGGATACGCAGTATTTT. This sequence encodes CASSLYGGAGRDTQYF.

This clone was recorded a few times. J is TRBJ2-7 and V is TRBV28; no definite D call. CDR1 is MDHEN, CDR2 SYDVKM, per germline. The germline V and J ends were trimmed by 4 bases and 0 bases, with 13 bases remaining between them. CDR3 size: 15 residues. The DNA for the CDR3 is TGTGCCAGCAGTTCCCTATACTTGGTCTCCTACGAGCAGTACTTC. It is translated as CASSSLYLVSYEQYF.

The chain couples TRBV13 to TRBJ2-7, with D hard to call. With 3 bases removed from V and 0 bases from J, the gap between germline ends came to 9 bases. Germline V gene lookup returns CDR1 PRHDT and CDR2 FYEKMQ (reference sequence). The CDR3 covers 14 residues. This CDR3 reads CASSFMGTSYEQYF. In nucleotides, the CDR3 is TGTGCCAGCAGCTTCATGGGCACCTCCTACGAGCAGTACTTC.

The V call is TRBV9, the J call TRBJ2-3; 10 bases agree with TRBD2. Germline V gives CDR1 SGDLS, CDR2 YYNGEE. The length of the CDR3 is 16 residues. After removal of 3 bases from V and 0 bases from J, the junction contained 4 bases not matched to a gene. The CDR3 reads CASSGRTSGSTDTQYF. The CDR3 coding sequence is TGTGCCAGCAGCGGACGGACTAGCGGAAGCACAGATACGCAGTATTTT.

This clone has a handful of counts. As DNA, the CDR3 is TGCAGCGGACTCAGGGGGAGGAACACCGGGGAGCTGTTTTTT. Translation gives CSGLRGRNTGELFF. The V gene is TRBV29-1, the J gene TRBJ2-2, with 7 bases aligning to TRBD1. J lost 1 base, V lost 7 bases, and 6 bases had no gene match. The CDR3 loop spans 14 amino acids. Germline V lookup: CDR1 SQVTM, CDR2 ANQGSEA.

The chain is built from TRBV4-3 and TRBJ2-7, with 16 bases lining up with TRBD2. CDR1 and CDR2 from the germline V gene are LGHNA and YSLEER. V lost 4 bases to trimming and J lost 5 bases; unmatched junction nucleotides: 17. The CDR3 extends over 20 amino acids. The CDR3 sequence is CASSPGPPGLAGGPENEQYF. The CDR3 bases are TGCGCCAGCAGCCCGGGGCCCCCGGGACTAGCGGGGGGGCCCGAGAACGAGCAGTACTTC.

The chain links TRBV7-6 to TRBJ2-5; D may be TRBD2 (6 bases). The CDR3 consists of 15 residues. The V gene's germline CDR1 is SGHVS and CDR2 FNYEAQ. Trimming removed 1 base from V and 2 bases from J, with 11 bases in between. CDR3 residues: CASSLGRGVQETQYF. The CDR3 coding sequence is TGTGCCAGCAGCTTAGGGAGGGGAGTTCAAGAGACCCAGTACTTC.

This chain joins TRBV29-1 and TRBJ1-2, with 8 bases fitting TRBD1. Trimming at V came to 8 bases and at J to 3 bases, leaving 8 bases not matched to a gene. Germline V gene data show CDR1 as SQVTM and CDR2 as ANQGSEA. The CDR3 covers 13 residues. The CDR3: CSLWDRNDYGYTF. Here the CDR3 DNA reads TGCAGCCTATGGGACAGGAACGACTATGGCTACACCTTC.

This clone was picked up one time. CDR3: CASSFREDSYEQYF. The CDR3 bases are TGTGCCAGCAGCTTCCGGGAGGACTCCTACGAGCAGTACTTC. V and J are TRBV5-6 and TRBJ2-7, with TRBD2 matching over 7 bases. Germline trimming cut 2 bases from V and 0 bases from J; bases unmatched to any gene: 2. Per the germline V gene, CDR1 is SGHDT and CDR2 is YYEEEE. CDR3 length: 14 residues.

This chain joins TRBV28 and TRBJ2-3; TRBD2 is a possible D gene (6 bases). Germline lookup yields CDR1 MDHEN and CDR2 SYDVKM. V gave up 6 bases and J gave up 0 bases, with 13 bases separating them. The CDR3 is 15 amino acids. This CDR3 is CASRTPGTSTDTQYF. The CDR3 DNA sequence: TGTGCCAGCAGAACTCCCGGGACTAGCACAGATACGCAGTATTTT.

The genes are TRBV11-3 and TRBJ2-5; TRBD1 matches at 8 bases. Trimming removed 5 bases from V and 3 bases from J; junction bases left unmatched: 8. Germline V gene sequence: CDR1 SGHNT, CDR2 YENEEA. This CDR3 has 15 amino acids. The CDR3 loop is CASSLSWTGKETQYF. CDR3 DNA: TGTGCCAGCAGCCTCAGTTGGACAGGGAAAGAGACCCAGTACTTC.

The V gene is TRBV10-1, the J gene TRBJ2-3; 9 bases line up with TRBD2. With V trimmed by 2 bases and J by 1 base, 1 base remained unmatched. Germline CDR1 and CDR2: WNHNN and SYGVQD (reference sequence). The CDR3 runs to 15 residues. Here the CDR3 DNA reads TGCGCCAGCAGTGAGCCTAGCGGGGGCACAGATACGCAGTATTTT. Translating gives CASSEPSGGTDTQYF.

This chain joins TRBV10-2 and TRBJ1-1; D is unclear. Trimming took off 7 bases at V and 0 bases at J, with 9 bases between the two ends. Per germline, CDR1 WSHSY and CDR2 SAAADI. This CDR3 comprises 13 residues. The CDR3 loop is CASTNTVNTEAFF. The CDR3 coding sequence is TGCGCCAGCACTAATACAGTGAACACTGAAGCTTTCTTT.

The chain uses TRBV4-1 and TRBJ2-2; 7 bases line up with TRBD2. This CDR3 region has 17 residues. The V gene's germline CDR1 is MGHRA and CDR2 YSYEKL. The V gene end was trimmed by 4 bases and the J gene end by 5 bases; junction bases not matched to a gene: 13. CDR3 nucleotides: TGCGCCAGCAGCCCTGAGTGGGGGGGAGCGGGTACCGGGGAGCTGTTTTTT. Its translation is CASSPEWGGAGTGELFF.

The chain is built from TRBV29-1 and TRBJ1-2, with 7 nucleotides matching TRBD1. The length of the CDR3 is 12 residues. V lost 6 bases to trimming and J lost 10 bases; unmatched junction nucleotides: 11. CDR1 is SQVTM, CDR2 ANQGSEA, per germline. The chain's CDR3 is CSVESTGRVYTF. The DNA of the CDR3 is TGCAGCGTCGAATCGACAGGGAGAGTCTACACCTTC.

The chain recombines TRBV20-1 with TRBJ2-1; TRBD1 matches 8 bases. CDR1 and CDR2 from the germline V gene are DFQATT and SNEGSKA (reference sequence). Trimming removed 6 bases from V and 9 bases from J; junction bases left unmatched: 4. This CDR3 is built from 11 residues. The CDR3 DNA reads as TGCAGTGCGAGGACAGGGTTTGAGCAGTTCTTC. It yields the protein CSARTGFEQFF.

This chain links TRBV5-1 with TRBJ2-7, with D perhaps matching TRBD1 (6 bases). Trimming stripped 4 bases from V and 0 bases from J, with 14 bases between. Germline lookup yields CDR1 SGHRS and CDR2 YFSETQ. CDR3 size: 15 residues. CDR3 region: CASSPGQPVSYEQYF. The CDR3 DNA is TGCGCCAGCAGCCCAGGACAGCCCGTCTCCTACGAGCAGTACTTC.

The rearrangement uses TRBV5-1 and TRBJ2-1, with D unclear. CDR3 length: 12 residues. Germline values: CDR1 SGHRS, CDR2 YFSETQ. Deletions cut 2 bases from V and 5 bases from J, with 5 bases between. The CDR3 spells CASSFRDNEQFF. CDR3 sequence (DNA): TGCGCCAGCAGCTTTCGAGACAATGAGCAGTTCTTC.

The chain combines TRBV7-8 with TRBJ2-7; 7 positions match TRBD2. V shed 3 bases, J shed 2 bases, and the junction held 16 bases outside the gene matches. The CDR3 loop spans 18 amino acids. CDR1 SGHVS and CDR2 FQNEAQ come from the germline V gene. The CDR3 reads CASSFASTGRRGTYEQYF. CDR3 in DNA: TGTGCCAGCAGCTTCGCCTCCACCGGGAGGAGGGGTACCTACGAGCAGTACTTC. Full variable domain (missing parts from reference TRBV7-8 and TRBJ2-7): GAGVSQSPRYKVAKRGQDVALRCDPISGHVSLFWYQQALGQGPEFLTYFQNEAQLDKSGLPSDRFFAERPEGSVSTLKIQRTQQEDSAVYLCASSFASTGRRGTYEQYFGPGTRLTVT.

In DNA, the CDR3 is TGTGCCAGCAGCCTCAGGGGCTCTATAGACGAGCAGTACTTC. It yields the protein CASSLRGSIDEQYF. The chain links TRBV6-6 to TRBJ2-7; a possible D gene is TRBD1 (6 bases). The CDR3 covers 14 residues. V was shortened by 6 bases and J by 5 bases, with 17 bases between the two germline ends. The germline V gene encodes CDR1 MNHNY and CDR2 SVGAGI (reference sequence).

The J gene is TRBJ1-1, the V gene TRBV6-5; D uncertain. V dropped 2 bases and J dropped 0 bases, with 10 bases sitting between them. Germline V gene sequence: CDR1 MNHEY, CDR2 SVGAGI. There are 15 residues in the CDR3. In DNA, the CDR3 is TGTGCCAGCAGTTACACTGACACCATGAACACTGAAGCTTTCTTT. Its translation is CASSYTDTMNTEAFF.

The chain recombines TRBV18 with TRBJ2-2; 8 bases line up with TRBD1. V shed 2 bases and J 1 base; nucleotides not matched to a gene: 0. In germline, CDR1 is KGHSH, CDR2 LQKENI. The CDR3 covers 15 residues. The CDR3 coding sequence is TGTGCCAGCTCACCAGGGACAGGGAACACCGGGGAGCTGTTTTTT. It is translated as CASSPGTGNTGELFF.

The rearrangement joins TRBV30 to TRBJ1-1; 7 bases are shared with TRBD1. The CDR3 covers 14 residues. CDR1 and CDR2 (germline): GTSNPN, SVGIG (reference sequence). Germline trimming cut 0 bases from V and 4 bases from J; bases unmatched to any gene: 5. The CDR3: CAWSVGGSGTEAFF. The CDR3, as DNA: TGTGCCTGGAGTGTAGGGGGCTCGGGCACTGAAGCTTTCTTT.

Comments on this clone: Mismatch with germline at one junction end may stem from a read error. The chain carries TRBV7-7 and TRBJ2-2; 10 bases are shared with TRBD2. Germline V gene lookup returns CDR1 SSHAT and CDR2 FNYEAQ (reference sequence). This CDR3 has 18 residues. The DNA of the CDR3 is TGTGCTAGCAGCTTAACCCCCTCGTCTAGCGGGAGCGCCGGGGAGCTGTTTTTT. Protein: CASSLTPSSSGSAGELFF.